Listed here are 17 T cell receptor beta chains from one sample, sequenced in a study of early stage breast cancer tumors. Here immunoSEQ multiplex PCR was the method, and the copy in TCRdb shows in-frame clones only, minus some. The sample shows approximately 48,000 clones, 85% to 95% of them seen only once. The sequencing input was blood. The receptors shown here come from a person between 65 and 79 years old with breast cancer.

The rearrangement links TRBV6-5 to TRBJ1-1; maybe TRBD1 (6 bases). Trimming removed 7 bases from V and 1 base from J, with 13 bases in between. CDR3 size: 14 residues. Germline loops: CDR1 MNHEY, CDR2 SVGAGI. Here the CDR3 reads CASITEGGNTEAFF. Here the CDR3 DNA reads TGTGCCAGCATTACGGAAGGGGGGAACACTGAAGCTTTCTTT.

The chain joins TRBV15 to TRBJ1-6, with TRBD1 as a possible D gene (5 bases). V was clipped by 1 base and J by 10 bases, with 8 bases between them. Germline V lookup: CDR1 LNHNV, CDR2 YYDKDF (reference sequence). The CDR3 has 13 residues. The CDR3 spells CATSRGGGSPLHF. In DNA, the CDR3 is TGTGCCACCAGCAGAGGGGGGGGATCACCCCTCCACTTT.

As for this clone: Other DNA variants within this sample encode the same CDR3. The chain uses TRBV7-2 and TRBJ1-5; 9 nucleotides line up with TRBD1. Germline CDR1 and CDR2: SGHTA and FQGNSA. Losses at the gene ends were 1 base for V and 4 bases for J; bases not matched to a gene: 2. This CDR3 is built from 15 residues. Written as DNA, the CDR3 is TGTGCCAGCAGCTTAGGACAGGGGGAAAATCAGCCCCAGCATTTT. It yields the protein CASSLGQGENQPQHF.

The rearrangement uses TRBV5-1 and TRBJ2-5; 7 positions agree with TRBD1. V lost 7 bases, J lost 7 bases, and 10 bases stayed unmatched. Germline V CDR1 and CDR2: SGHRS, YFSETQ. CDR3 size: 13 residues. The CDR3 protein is CASGPGQEVTQYF. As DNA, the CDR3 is TGCGCCAGCGGCCCCGGACAGGAGGTGACCCAGTACTTC.

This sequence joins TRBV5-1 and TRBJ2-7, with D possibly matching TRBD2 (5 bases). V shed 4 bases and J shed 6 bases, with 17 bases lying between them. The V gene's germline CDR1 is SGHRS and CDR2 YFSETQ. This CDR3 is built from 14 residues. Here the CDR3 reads CASSRVPTGSEQYF. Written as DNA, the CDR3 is TGCGCCAGCAGCAGGGTACCCACGGGGAGCGAGCAGTACTTC.

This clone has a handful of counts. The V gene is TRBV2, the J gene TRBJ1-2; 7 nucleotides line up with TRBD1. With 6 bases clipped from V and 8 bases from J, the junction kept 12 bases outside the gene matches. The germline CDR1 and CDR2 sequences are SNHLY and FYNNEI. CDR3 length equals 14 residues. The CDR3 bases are TGTGCCAGCAGGGGGGACAGTACTTTCGGGGGCTACACCTTC. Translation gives CASRGDSTFGGYTF.

CDR3 nucleotide sequence: TGTGCCAGCAGCCTGACAGGGTCTGGCGAAAAACTGTTTTTT. It yields the protein CASSLTGSGEKLFF. The rearrangement uses TRBV7-9 and TRBJ1-4; TRBD1 agrees at 7 bases. Germline values: CDR1 SEHNR, CDR2 FQNEAQ (reference sequence). This CDR3 spans 14 amino acids. With 5 bases clipped from V and 8 bases from J, the junction kept 8 bases outside the gene matches.

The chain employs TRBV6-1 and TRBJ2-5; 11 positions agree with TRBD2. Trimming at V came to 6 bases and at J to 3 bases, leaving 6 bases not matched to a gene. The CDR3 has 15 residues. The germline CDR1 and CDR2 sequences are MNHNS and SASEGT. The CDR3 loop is CASRGGTSGEETQYF. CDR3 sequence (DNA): TGTGCCAGCAGGGGAGGGACTAGCGGAGAAGAGACCCAGTACTTC.

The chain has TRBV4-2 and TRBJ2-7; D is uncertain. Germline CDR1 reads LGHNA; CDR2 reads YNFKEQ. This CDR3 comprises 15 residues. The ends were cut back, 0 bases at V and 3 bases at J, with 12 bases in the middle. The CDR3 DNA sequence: TGTGCCAGCAGCCAAGATCTAGGCTCCTTCTACGAGCAGTACTTC. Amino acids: CASSQDLGSFYEQYF.

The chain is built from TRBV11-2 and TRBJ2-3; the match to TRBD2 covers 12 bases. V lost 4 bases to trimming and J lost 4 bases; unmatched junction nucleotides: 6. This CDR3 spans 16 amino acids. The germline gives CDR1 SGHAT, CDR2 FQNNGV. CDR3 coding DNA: TGTGCCAGCAGCTCCGGAGCTAGCGGGAGGGCAGATACGCAGTATTTT. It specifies CASSSGASGRADTQYF.

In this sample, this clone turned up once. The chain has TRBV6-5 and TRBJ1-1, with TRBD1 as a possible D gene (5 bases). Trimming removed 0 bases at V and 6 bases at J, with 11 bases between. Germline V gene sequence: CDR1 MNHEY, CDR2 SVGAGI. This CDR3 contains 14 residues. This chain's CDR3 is CASSYSTETPEAFF. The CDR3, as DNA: TGTGCCAGCAGTTACTCGACAGAAACTCCTGAAGCTTTCTTT.

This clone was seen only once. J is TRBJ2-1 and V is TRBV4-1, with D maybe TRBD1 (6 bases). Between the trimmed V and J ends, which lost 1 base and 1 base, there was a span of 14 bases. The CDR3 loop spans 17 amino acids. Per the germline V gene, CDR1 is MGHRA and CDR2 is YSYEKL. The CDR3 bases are TGCGCCAGCAGCCAAGCTGGCACAGGGCCTTCCTACAATGAGCAGTTCTTC. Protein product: CASSQAGTGPSYNEQFF.

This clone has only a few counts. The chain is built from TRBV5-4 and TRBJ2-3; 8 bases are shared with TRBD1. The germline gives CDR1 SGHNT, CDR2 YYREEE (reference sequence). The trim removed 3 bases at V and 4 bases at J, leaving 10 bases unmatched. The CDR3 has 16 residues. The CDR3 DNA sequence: TGTGCCAGCAGCTCCAGGGGCAGGGGGCGCCCAGATACGCAGTATTTT. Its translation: CASSSRGRGRPDTQYF.

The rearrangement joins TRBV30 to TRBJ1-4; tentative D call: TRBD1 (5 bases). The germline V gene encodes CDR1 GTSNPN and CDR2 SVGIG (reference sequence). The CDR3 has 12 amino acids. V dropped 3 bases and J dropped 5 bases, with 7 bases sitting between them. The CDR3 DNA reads TGTGCCTGGAGGGGGGGGAATGAAAAACTGTTTTTT. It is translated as CAWRGGNEKLFF.

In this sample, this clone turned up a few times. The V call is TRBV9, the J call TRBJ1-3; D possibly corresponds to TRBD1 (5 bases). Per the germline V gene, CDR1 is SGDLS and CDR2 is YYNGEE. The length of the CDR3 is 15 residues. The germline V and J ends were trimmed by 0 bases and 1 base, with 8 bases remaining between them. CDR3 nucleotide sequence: TGTGCCAGCAGCGTAGCGCCAGGGTCTGGAAACACCATATATTTT. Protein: CASSVAPGSGNTIYF.

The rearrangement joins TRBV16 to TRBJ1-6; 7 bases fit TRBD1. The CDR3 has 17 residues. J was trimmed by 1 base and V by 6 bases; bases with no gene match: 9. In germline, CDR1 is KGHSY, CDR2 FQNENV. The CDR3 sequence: CASSLRDSRSYNSPLHF. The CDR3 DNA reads TGTGCCAGCAGTCTCCGGGACAGTAGGTCCTATAATTCACCCCTCCACTTT. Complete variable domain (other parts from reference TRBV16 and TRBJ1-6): GEEVAQTPKHLVRGEGQKAKLYCAPIKGHSYVFWYQQVLKNEFKFLISFQNENVFDETGMPKERFSAKCLPNSPCSLEIQATKLEDSAVYFCASSLRDSRSYNSPLHFGNGTRLTVT.

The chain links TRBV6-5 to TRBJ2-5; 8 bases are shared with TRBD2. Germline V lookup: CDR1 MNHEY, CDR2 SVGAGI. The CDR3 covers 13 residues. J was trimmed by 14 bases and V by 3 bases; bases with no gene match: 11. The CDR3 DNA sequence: TGTGCCAGCAGTTATGGGACTAGAGCGAGGACTTACTTC. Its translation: CASSYGTRARTYF.